The 22 T cell receptor beta chains below all came from one sample that was sequenced in a study of cytomegalovirus exposure and HLA in healthy donors. Repertoires were generated with immunoSEQ multiplex PCR, while TCRdb's copy carries only in-frame clones and drops some. The profile covers 200,000 or so clones, with more than 80% appearing a single time and around 6.7% taken by the ten largest. The sample consisted of PBMCs. The receptors were gathered from a man younger than 35 in good health and CMV-seropositive.

The CDR3 sequence is CASSLTGGAGPQHF. The DNA of the CDR3 is TGTGCCAGCAGCCTTACAGGGGGCGCGGGTCCCCAGCATTTT. The V call is TRBV12-1, the J call TRBJ1-5; whether TRBD1, the table's D call, matches the DNA was not checked. TRBV12-1 is labeled a pseudogene. The CDR3 is 14 residues long.

This chain joins TRBV11-3 and TRBJ2-5; possibly TRBD2 for D (6 bases). Germline CDR1 reads SGHNT; CDR2 reads YENEEA. V lost 0 bases, J lost 9 bases, and 8 bases lay in between. The CDR3 is 12 residues long. CDR3 region: CASSLEGEAQYF. The CDR3 DNA reads as TGTGCCAGCAGCTTAGAGGGGGAGGCCCAGTACTTC.

The rearrangement joins TRBV5-1 to TRBJ2-7, with 16 bases matching TRBD2. The CDR3 consists of 18 residues. Germline V CDR1 and CDR2: SGHRS, YFSETQ. The junction had 10 bases not matched to a gene; V was cut back by 4 bases and J by 3 bases. The CDR3 sequence is CASSPFGTSGRANYEQYF. The CDR3 nucleotides read TGCGCCAGCAGCCCGTTTGGGACTAGCGGGAGGGCCAACTACGAGCAGTACTTC.

This sequence joins TRBV28 and TRBJ2-7; 8 bases align to TRBD2. This CDR3 is 15 amino acids long. Germline loops: CDR1 MDHEN, CDR2 SYDVKM. V lost 7 bases to trimming and J lost 1 base; unmatched junction nucleotides: 9. The chain's CDR3 is CASIPAGGFSYEQYF. As DNA, the CDR3 is TGTGCCAGCATTCCCGCGGGGGGTTTTTCCTACGAGCAGTACTTC.

The J gene is TRBJ2-5, the V gene TRBV18; 7 bases are a match to TRBD2. The CDR3 extends over 13 amino acids. Trimming took 3 bases from V and 3 from J; bases not matched to a gene: 1. CDR1 is KGHSH, CDR2 LQKENI, per germline. CDR3 sequence: CASSPGLKETQYF. The CDR3 region has the DNA TGTGCCAGCTCACCGGGACTAAAAGAGACCCAGTACTTC. The variable domain in full, with the rest retrieved from reference TRBV18 and TRBJ2-5, is NAGVMQNPRHLVRRRGQEARLRCSPMKGHSHVYWYRQLPEEGLKFMVYLQKENIIDESGMPKERFSAEFPKEGPSILRIQQVVRGDSAAYFCASSPGLKETQYFGPGTRLLVL.

The genes are TRBV28 and TRBJ1-1; TRBD1 is a possible D gene (5 bases). Germline CDR1 is MDHEN and CDR2 is SYDVKM. The CDR3 extends over 13 amino acids. V shed 8 bases and J shed 0 bases, with 10 bases lying between them. As DNA, the CDR3 is TGTGCCAGCTCATACAGGTTGAACACTGAAGCTTTCTTT. Translated, it gives CASSYRLNTEAFF.

V usage is TRBV2 and J usage is TRBJ2-2; possibly TRBD1 for D (6 bases). V lost 6 bases and J lost 0, with 11 bases in between. The CDR3 runs 15 residues. Germline lookup yields CDR1 SNHLY and CDR2 FYNNEI. CDR3 residues: CASREDRTNTGELFF. CDR3 DNA sequence: TGTGCCAGCAGGGAGGACAGAACGAACACCGGGGAGCTGTTTTTT.

This clone was seen once. The genes are TRBV18 and TRBJ2-5; weak D call: TRBD2 (5 bases). Per germline, CDR1 KGHSH and CDR2 LQKENI. The length of the CDR3 is 13 residues. V was pared by 3 bases and J by 5 bases, with 10 bases between. The CDR3 loop reads CASSPRGEETQYF. In DNA, the CDR3 is TGTGCCAGCTCACCCCGTGGGGAGGAGACCCAGTACTTC.

This clone occurred once. V is TRBV5-1 and J is TRBJ2-6; TRBD2 matches 7 bases. The V gene end was trimmed by 3 bases and the J gene end by 6 bases; junction bases not matched to a gene: 6. This CDR3 contains 15 residues. Germline V gene data show CDR1 as SGHRS and CDR2 as YFSETQ. The CDR3 sequence: CASSSGGILANVLTF. Written as DNA, the CDR3 is TGCGCCAGCAGCTCGGGGGGTATACTGGCCAACGTCCTGACTTTC.

The V gene is TRBV27, the J gene TRBJ1-2, with 7 bases fitting TRBD1. The CDR3 totals 15 residues. V lost 5 bases and J lost 4; bases outside the gene matches: 10. CDR1 MNHEY and CDR2 SMNVEV come from the germline V gene (reference sequence). CDR3 sequence: CASSPMTRGLYGYTF. DNA of the CDR3: TGTGCCAGCAGTCCCATGACAAGGGGGCTCTATGGCTACACCTTC.

This sequence joins TRBV6-5 and TRBJ2-7, with 9 bases that match TRBD2. The CDR3 has 14 residues. V shed 7 bases, J shed 0 bases, and the junction held 4 bases outside the gene matches. Germline CDR1 MNHEY, CDR2 SVGAGI. CDR3 nucleotides: TGTGCCAGCACGCCACTAGCGGGCTCCTACGAGCAGTACTTC. The encoded protein is CASTPLAGSYEQYF.

This sequence joins TRBV7-8 and TRBJ1-5; 10 bases agree with TRBD1. V gave up 0 bases and J gave up 5 bases; unmatched junction bases: 4. Germline V gene sequence: CDR1 SGHVS, CDR2 FQNEAQ. The CDR3 contains 16 residues. The CDR3 is CASSLARQGAYQPQHF. CDR3 sequence (DNA): TGTGCCAGCAGCTTAGCTCGACAGGGGGCCTATCAGCCCCAGCATTTT.

V is TRBV5-6 and J is TRBJ2-3, with D perhaps TRBD2 (5 bases). The CDR3 runs 19 residues. Trimming pared 4 bases from V and 0 bases from J, leaving 24 bases between. Germline assignment: CDR1 SGHDT and CDR2 YYEEEE. As DNA, the CDR3 is TGTGCCAGCAGCGCACGCTCCCGGAGCGGCACCTTTAGCACAGATACGCAGTATTTT. Amino acid sequence: CASSARSRSGTFSTDTQYF.

The rearrangement links TRBV5-4 to TRBJ2-5, with a possible D match to TRBD1 (6 bases). The CDR3 spans 16 residues. Trimming left V 3 bases short and J 0 bases short, with 15 bases between. Germline lookup yields CDR1 SGHNT and CDR2 YYREEE (reference sequence). In DNA, the CDR3 is TGTGCCAGCAGCTCGAGGACAGCCACGTACCAAGAGACCCAGTACTTC. Protein: CASSSRTATYQETQYF.

CDR3 protein: CAWRGTGRYGYTF. In DNA form, the CDR3 reads TGTGCCTGGAGAGGGACAGGTCGCTATGGCTACACCTTC. The chain couples TRBV30 to TRBJ1-2; 8 positions match TRBD1. V lost 3 bases and J lost 4; bases outside the gene matches: 4. This CDR3 has 13 amino acids. Germline-derived CDR1 and CDR2 are GTSNPN and SVGIG (reference sequence).

V and J are TRBV27 and TRBJ2-7; possible D gene TRBD1, 6 bases. The CDR3 spans 15 residues. V was pared by 8 bases and J by 5 bases, with 22 bases between. Germline-derived CDR1 and CDR2 are MNHEY and SMNVEV (reference sequence). The CDR3 nucleotides are TGTGCCAGCTCCGCGACTTCAGGGGAAGGGCACGAGCAGTACTTC. Translated, it gives CASSATSGEGHEQYF.

This clone was recorded only once. A read error may account for a junction end that differs from germline. The chain recombines TRBV6-1 with TRBJ2-7; 7 bases align to TRBD2. Germline CDR1 MNHNS, CDR2 SASEGT. The CDR3 consists of 15 residues. As DNA, the CDR3 is TGTGCCAGCAGAGAAGGTCTAGCGGAGTCCTACGAGCAGTACTTC. Translation: CASREGLAESYEQYF.

The gene calls are TRBV7-8 and TRBJ2-1; 8 bases line up with TRBD2. V was pared by 11 bases and J by 2 bases, with 5 bases of the junction left unmatched. The CDR3 spans 13 residues. Germline V gives CDR1 SGHVS, CDR2 FQNEAQ. The CDR3: CAGSGSPYNEQFF. CDR3 nucleotides: TGTGCCGGAAGCGGGAGCCCCTACAATGAGCAGTTCTTC.

The chain recombines TRBV7-3 with TRBJ2-1; 7 bases are shared with TRBD2. Per the germline V gene, CDR1 is SGHTA and CDR2 is FQGTGA. The V gene end was trimmed by 5 bases and the J gene end by 6 bases; junction bases not matched to a gene: 4. The CDR3 sequence is 13 residues long. In DNA form, the CDR3 reads TGTGCCAGCAGCGATAGGACTAGCAATGAGCAGTTCTTC. Residues: CASSDRTSNEQFF.

V and J are TRBV10-3 and TRBJ2-7; 9 bases fit TRBD1. V shed 2 bases, J shed 0 bases, and the junction held 2 bases outside the gene matches. The germline V gene encodes CDR1 ENHRY and CDR2 SYGVKD. This CDR3 is 15 amino acids long. Written as DNA, the CDR3 is TGTGCCATCAGTGAGGGGACAGGGAACTCCTACGAGCAGTACTTC. Residues: CAISEGTGNSYEQYF.

This chain uses TRBV2 with TRBJ2-7, with 9 bases identical to TRBD2. Looked up from germline, CDR1 is SNHLY and CDR2 is FYNNEI. Trimming at V came to 2 bases and at J to 0 bases, leaving 5 bases not matched to a gene. CDR3 length: 16 residues. The CDR3 sequence: CASSELRLADSYEQYF. Written as DNA, the CDR3 is TGTGCCAGCAGTGAATTAAGACTAGCGGACTCCTACGAGCAGTACTTC.

This sequence joins TRBV5-4 and TRBJ1-1; 7 bases are shared with TRBD1. Trimming cost V 4 bases and J 2 bases; bases outside gene matches: 2. This CDR3 has 13 amino acids. Germline V gene data show CDR1 as SGHNT and CDR2 as YYREEE (reference sequence). CDR3 sequence reads: CASSRDRNTEAFF. DNA of the CDR3: TGTGCCAGCAGCCGGGACAGAAACACTGAAGCTTTCTTT.